One and the same sample provided the 9 T cell receptor beta chains below, sequenced in a study of blood T cell repertoires in COVID-19. Clones were read by immunoSEQ multiplex PCR, and TCRdb kept only the in-frame ones, dropping some. The table includes 200,000 to 300,000 clones, roughly four fifths detected once. The sample consisted of peripheral blood. The receptor set was obtained from a woman older than 75 with acute or convalescent COVID-19.

The chain uses TRBV7-9 and TRBJ2-3; tentative D call: TRBD1 (6 bases). With 5 bases removed from V and 0 bases from J, the gap between germline ends came to 9 bases. CDR1 is SEHNR and CDR2 is FQNEAQ in the germline V gene (reference sequence). The CDR3 has 14 amino acids. The CDR3 loop is CASSRGQSTDTQYF. The CDR3 region has the DNA TGTGCCAGCAGCCGTGGACAGAGCACAGATACGCAGTATTTT.

This clone was observed once. V gene TRBV19 combines with J gene TRBJ1-2, with 7 bases aligning to TRBD1. This CDR3 comprises 15 residues. After removal of 5 bases from V and 1 base from J, the junction contained 7 bases not matched to a gene. Per the germline V gene, CDR1 is LNHDA and CDR2 is SQIVND (reference sequence). The CDR3 region is CASSLGDSRNYGYTF. CDR3 nucleotide sequence: TGTGCCAGTAGTTTGGGGGACAGCCGTAACTATGGCTACACCTTC.

The rearrangement uses TRBV5-1 and TRBJ1-1; 7 bases line up with TRBD1. This CDR3 has 15 residues. V trimming: 1 base; J trimming: 1 base; junction bases outside the gene matches: 4. Germline assignment: CDR1 SGHRS and CDR2 YFSETQ. Written as DNA, the CDR3 is TGCGCCAGCAGCTTGCTCCAGGGGGGGAACACTGAAGCTTTCTTT. Translated, it gives CASSLLQGGNTEAFF.

This chain connects TRBV7-2 to TRBJ2-2; the D gene is possibly TRBD1 (6 bases). Looked up from germline, CDR1 is SGHTA and CDR2 is FQGNSA. This CDR3 comprises 14 residues. V lost 2 bases, J lost 8 bases, and 12 bases lay in between. DNA of the CDR3: TGTGCCAGCAGCTTACACAGGGCCGGTGGGGAGCTGTTTTTT. Amino acid sequence: CASSLHRAGGELFF.

The chain uses TRBV4-1 and TRBJ2-7, with 8 bases identical to TRBD2. The CDR3 is 15 residues long. Losses at the gene ends were 2 bases for V and 0 bases for J; bases not matched to a gene: 3. The germline V gene encodes CDR1 MGHRA and CDR2 YSYEKL. The CDR3 DNA is TGCGCCAGCAGCCAACCAGCGGGAGCCTCCTACGAGCAGTACTTC. This translates into CASSQPAGASYEQYF.

The chain links TRBV11-2 to TRBJ1-4; D is unresolved. V was cut by 5 bases and J by 1 base, with 17 bases left in between. CDR1 SGHAT and CDR2 FQNNGV come from the germline V gene. CDR3 length equals 17 residues. CDR3 residues: CASSPSAGIVTNEKLFF. For the CDR3, the DNA is TGTGCCAGCAGCCCCTCCGCGGGGATCGTAACTAATGAAAAACTGTTTTTT.

This chain's CDR3 is CASSLKAGETDTQYF. The CDR3 coding sequence is TGTGCCAGCAGCTTAAAAGCGGGGGAGACAGATACGCAGTATTTT. The V and J genes are TRBV7-3 and TRBJ2-3; 8 bases line up with TRBD2. This CDR3 is built from 15 residues. Germline V CDR1 and CDR2: SGHTA, FQGTGA. With 1 base clipped from V and 3 bases from J, the junction kept 3 bases outside the gene matches.

The rearrangement uses TRBV9 and TRBJ2-5; TRBD2 aligns across 10 bases. This CDR3 has 15 residues. Germline values: CDR1 SGDLS, CDR2 YYNGEE. The V gene end was trimmed by 3 bases and the J gene end by 2 bases; junction bases not matched to a gene: 4. In DNA, the CDR3 is TGTGCCAGCAGCGAGACGGGACTAGCGCAAGAGACCCAGTACTTC. This codes for CASSETGLAQETQYF.

The DNA for the CDR3 is TGTGCCAGCAGTCGCACCGGGACACTTCATGAAGCTTTCTTT. It encodes CASSRTGTLHEAFF. The chain combines TRBV27 with TRBJ1-1, with D possibly matching TRBD1 (6 bases). CDR1 and CDR2 from the germline V gene are MNHEY and SMNVEV (reference sequence). The CDR3 runs to 14 residues. Trimming removed 5 bases at V and 7 bases at J, with 17 bases between.